This record concerns one T cell receptor beta chain sequence. The CDR3 covers 13 residues. The ends were cut back, 5 bases at V and 1 base at J, with 8 bases in the middle. The germline CDR1 and CDR2 sequences are MNHEY and SVGAGI. The entry originates in a study of control samples from healthy donors and cancer patients. TCRdb's table, derived via immunoSEQ multiplex PCR, lists solely in-frame clones and lacks some. The sample lists approximately 170,000 clones; just over 90% were seen once. Sequencing input: blood. The TCR originated in a man under 40 in good health. The J gene is TRBJ1-1, the V gene TRBV6-5; unclear D gene. CDR3 nucleotide sequence: TGTGCCAGCAGTCACCCGGGGAACACTGAAGCTTTCTTT. This sequence encodes CASSHPGNTEAFF.